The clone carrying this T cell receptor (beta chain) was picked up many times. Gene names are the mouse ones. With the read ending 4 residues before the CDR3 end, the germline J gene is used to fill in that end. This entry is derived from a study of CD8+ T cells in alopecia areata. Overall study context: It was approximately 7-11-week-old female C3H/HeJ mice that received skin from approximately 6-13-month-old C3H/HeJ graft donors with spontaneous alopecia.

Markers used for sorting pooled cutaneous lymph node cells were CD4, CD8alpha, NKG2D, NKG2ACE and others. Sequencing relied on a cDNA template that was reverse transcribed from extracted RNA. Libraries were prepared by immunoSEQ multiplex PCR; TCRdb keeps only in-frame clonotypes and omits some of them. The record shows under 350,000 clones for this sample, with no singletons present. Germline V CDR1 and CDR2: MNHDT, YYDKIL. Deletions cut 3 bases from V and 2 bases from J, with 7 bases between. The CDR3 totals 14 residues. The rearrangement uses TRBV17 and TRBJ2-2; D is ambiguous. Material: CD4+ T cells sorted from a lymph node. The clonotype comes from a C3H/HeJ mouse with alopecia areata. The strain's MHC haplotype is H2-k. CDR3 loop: CASSSSQNTGQLYF. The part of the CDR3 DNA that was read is TGTGCTAGCAGTAGCTCGCAGAACACCGGG. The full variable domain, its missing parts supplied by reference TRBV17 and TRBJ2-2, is DTTVKQNPRYKLARVGKPVNLICSQTMNHDTMYWYQKKPNQAPKLLLFYYDKILNREADTFEKFQSSRPNNSFCSLYIGSAGLEYSAMYLCASSSSQNTGQLYFGEGSKLTVL.